A single sample is the source of the 17 T cell receptor beta chains below, sequenced in a study of memory CD4+ T cells and cytomegalovirus serostatus. Produced via immunoSEQ multiplex PCR; TCRdb's table is partial and in-frame only. The sample has 40,000 to 60,000 clones, more than 70% seen once. Single viable CD3+CD4+CD8-CD45RO+ cells were sorted as the memory CD4+ T cells. Material for sequencing was memory CD4+ T cells from blood. The receptor set was obtained from an adult in good health and CMV-seronegative.

The chain recombines TRBV10-3 with TRBJ1-1; 8 bases map to TRBD1. This CDR3 region has 14 residues. The V gene end was trimmed by 2 bases and the J gene end by 5 bases; junction bases not matched to a gene: 4. The V gene's germline CDR1 is ENHRY and CDR2 SYGVKD. The chain's CDR3 is CAISEGQGGTEAFF. The CDR3 bases are TGTGCCATCAGTGAGGGACAGGGCGGGACTGAAGCTTTCTTT.

The CDR3 region has the DNA TGTGCCAGCTCTCGCGGGACACAAGTCACCTACGAGCAGTACTTC. Encoded protein: CASSRGTQVTYEQYF. This chain connects TRBV18 to TRBJ2-7, with D perhaps assigned TRBD1 or TRBD2 (6 bases each). This CDR3 spans 15 amino acids. Trimming left V 6 bases short and J 2 bases short, with 17 bases between. Germline V gene data show CDR1 as KGHSH and CDR2 as LQKENI.

The chain has TRBV7-6 and TRBJ1-1; D is uncertain. V was clipped by 2 bases and J by 5 bases, with 9 bases between them. From germline, CDR1 is SGHVS and CDR2 FNYEAQ. The CDR3 totals 13 residues. The CDR3 reads CASSLIGVTEAFF. In DNA form, the CDR3 reads TGTGCCAGCAGCTTAATCGGTGTGACTGAAGCTTTCTTT. Drawing the rest from reference TRBV7-6 and TRBJ1-1, the complete variable domain is GAGVSQSPRYKVTKRGQDVALRCDPISGHVSLYWYRQALGQGPEFLTYFNYEAQQDKSGLPNDRFSAERPEGSISTLTIQRTEQRDSAMYRCASSLIGVTEAFFGQGTRLTVV.

The rearrangement links TRBV28 to TRBJ2-4; 11 positions match TRBD2. Germline V gives CDR1 MDHEN, CDR2 SYDVKM. The CDR3 is 18 amino acids. Unmatched junction bases numbered 12, after V lost 7 bases and J lost 1 base. CDR3 sequence (DNA): TGTGCCAGCACTACTAGCGGGAGCCCCTGGGAGGCCAAAAACATTCAGTACTTC. Translated, it gives CASTTSGSPWEAKNIQYF.

The chain uses TRBV5-1 and TRBJ1-5; no clear D. CDR1 is SGHRS, CDR2 YFSETQ, per germline. The V end was cut by 3 bases, the J end by 4 bases, with 8 bases between. There are 13 residues in the CDR3. The CDR3 spells CASSSDHNQPQHF. CDR3 bases: TGCGCCAGCAGCTCGGACCATAATCAGCCCCAGCATTTT.

The chain recombines TRBV5-1 with TRBJ2-5; D uncertain. The V gene's germline CDR1 is SGHRS and CDR2 YFSETQ. V was shortened by 1 base and J by 1 base, with 5 bases between the two germline ends. This CDR3 contains 13 residues. The CDR3 protein is CASSLLPQETQYF. CDR3 bases: TGCGCCAGCAGCTTGCTGCCCCAAGAGACCCAGTACTTC. Complete variable domain (other parts from reference TRBV5-1 and TRBJ2-5): KAGVTQTPRYLIKTRGQQVTLSCSPISGHRSVSWYQQTPGQGLQFLFEYFSETQRNKGNFPGRFSGRQFSNSRSEMNVSTLELGDSALYLCASSLLPQETQYFGPGTRLLVL.

This sequence joins TRBV7-9 and TRBJ2-5; TRBD2 matches at 8 bases. This CDR3 comprises 16 residues. Germline CDR1 SEHNR, CDR2 FQNEAQ (reference sequence). Losses at the gene ends were 3 bases for V and 3 bases for J; bases not matched to a gene: 9. CDR3 bases: TGTGCCAGCAGCTTCGAGGCAGGGCGGGGGGAAGAGACCCAGTACTTC. Translating it yields CASSFEAGRGEETQYF. Full variable domain (missing parts from reference TRBV7-9 and TRBJ2-5): DTGVSQNPRHKITKRGQNVTFRCDPISEHNRLYWYRQTLGQGPEFLTYFQNEAQLEKSRLLSDRFSAERPKGSFSTLEIQRTEQGDSAMYLCASSFEAGRGEETQYFGPGTRLLVL.

J is TRBJ2-7 and V is TRBV5-1; 7 bases map to TRBD2. The V segment lost 0 bases and the J segment 6 bases; nucleotides outside the gene matches: 6. Germline loops: CDR1 SGHRS, CDR2 YFSETQ. The CDR3 has 14 amino acids. CDR3 residues: CASSLEPTSVEQYF. Written as DNA, the CDR3 is TGCGCCAGCAGCTTGGAGCCCACTAGCGTCGAGCAGTACTTC.

The chain couples TRBV6-5 to TRBJ2-5; no definite D call. The CDR3 extends over 13 amino acids. Germline V gene sequence: CDR1 MNHEY, CDR2 SVGAGI. The germline V and J ends were trimmed by 2 bases and 4 bases, with 8 bases remaining between them. The CDR3 nucleotides read TGTGCCAGCAGTTACGACTGGGGAGAGACCCAGTACTTC. It encodes CASSYDWGETQYF.

This chain links TRBV2 with TRBJ1-5; D is ambiguous. Trimming pared 2 bases from V and 4 bases from J, leaving 9 bases between. CDR1 SNHLY and CDR2 FYNNEI come from the germline V gene. This CDR3 is built from 14 residues. The CDR3 sequence is CASSELRRNQPQHF. The CDR3 DNA reads as TGTGCCAGCAGTGAATTAAGGAGAAATCAGCCCCAGCATTTT.

This clone was counted only a few times. The genes are TRBV30 and TRBJ2-7; 8 bases line up with TRBD1. The ends lost 0 bases at V and 5 bases at J; junction bases unmatched: 9. CDR1 and CDR2 (germline): GTSNPN, SVGIG (reference sequence). CDR3 size: 15 residues. CDR3 DNA: TGTGCCTGGAGTGTATTAGGACAGGGTCTCAACGAGCAGTACTTC. As protein: CAWSVLGQGLNEQYF.

This sequence joins TRBV2 and TRBJ1-2; 9 positions agree with TRBD1. Germline V lookup: CDR1 SNHLY, CDR2 FYNNEI. This CDR3 spans 15 amino acids. V lost 1 base, J lost 6 bases, and 6 bases stayed unmatched. The DNA of the CDR3 is TGTGCCAGCAGTGAAGTGGGACAGGGAAGAGATGGCTACACCTTC. It is translated as CASSEVGQGRDGYTF.

This chain uses TRBV6-5 with TRBJ2-7; D ambiguous. Trimming pared 2 bases from V and 1 base from J, leaving 6 bases between. This CDR3 comprises 13 residues. The germline V gene encodes CDR1 MNHEY and CDR2 SVGAGI. The CDR3 DNA reads as TGTGCCAGCAGTTACCCCGGTTCCTACGAGCAGTACTTC. This codes for CASSYPGSYEQYF.

This clone was found once. This sequence joins TRBV21-1 and TRBJ1-2. TRBV21-1 is recorded as a pseudogene. The CDR3 extends over 11 amino acids. The DNA of the CDR3 is TGTGCCAGCAGCAAAGAGCATGGCTACACCTTC. As protein: CASSKEHGYTF.

J is TRBJ2-3 and V is TRBV9; D tentatively fits TRBD1 or TRBD2 (5 bases each). CDR1 is SGDLS, CDR2 YYNGEE, per germline. The length of the CDR3 is 14 residues. Trimming removed 4 bases from V and 2 bases from J, with 11 bases in between. CDR3 bases: TGTGCCAGCAGCCTTAGTGGGACCACAGATACGCAGTATTTT. It is translated as CASSLSGTTDTQYF.

CDR3: CASSPQGNYGYTF. CDR3 in DNA: TGTGCCAGCAGCCCACAGGGGAACTATGGCTACACCTTC. The chain has TRBV9 and TRBJ1-2; 7 positions match TRBD1. Per germline, CDR1 SGDLS and CDR2 YYNGEE. Unmatched junction bases numbered 2, after V lost 4 bases and J lost 2 bases. The CDR3 contains 13 residues.

The gene calls are TRBV27 and TRBJ2-6; D remains ambiguous. The germline V gene has CDR1 MNHEY and CDR2 SMNVEV (reference sequence). The CDR3 runs 17 residues. V shed 7 bases and J shed 4 bases, with 20 bases lying between them. The CDR3 is CASTPAVGLVGANVLTF. In nucleotides, the CDR3 is TGTGCCAGCACCCCCGCGGTAGGGTTGGTCGGGGCCAACGTCCTGACTTTC.